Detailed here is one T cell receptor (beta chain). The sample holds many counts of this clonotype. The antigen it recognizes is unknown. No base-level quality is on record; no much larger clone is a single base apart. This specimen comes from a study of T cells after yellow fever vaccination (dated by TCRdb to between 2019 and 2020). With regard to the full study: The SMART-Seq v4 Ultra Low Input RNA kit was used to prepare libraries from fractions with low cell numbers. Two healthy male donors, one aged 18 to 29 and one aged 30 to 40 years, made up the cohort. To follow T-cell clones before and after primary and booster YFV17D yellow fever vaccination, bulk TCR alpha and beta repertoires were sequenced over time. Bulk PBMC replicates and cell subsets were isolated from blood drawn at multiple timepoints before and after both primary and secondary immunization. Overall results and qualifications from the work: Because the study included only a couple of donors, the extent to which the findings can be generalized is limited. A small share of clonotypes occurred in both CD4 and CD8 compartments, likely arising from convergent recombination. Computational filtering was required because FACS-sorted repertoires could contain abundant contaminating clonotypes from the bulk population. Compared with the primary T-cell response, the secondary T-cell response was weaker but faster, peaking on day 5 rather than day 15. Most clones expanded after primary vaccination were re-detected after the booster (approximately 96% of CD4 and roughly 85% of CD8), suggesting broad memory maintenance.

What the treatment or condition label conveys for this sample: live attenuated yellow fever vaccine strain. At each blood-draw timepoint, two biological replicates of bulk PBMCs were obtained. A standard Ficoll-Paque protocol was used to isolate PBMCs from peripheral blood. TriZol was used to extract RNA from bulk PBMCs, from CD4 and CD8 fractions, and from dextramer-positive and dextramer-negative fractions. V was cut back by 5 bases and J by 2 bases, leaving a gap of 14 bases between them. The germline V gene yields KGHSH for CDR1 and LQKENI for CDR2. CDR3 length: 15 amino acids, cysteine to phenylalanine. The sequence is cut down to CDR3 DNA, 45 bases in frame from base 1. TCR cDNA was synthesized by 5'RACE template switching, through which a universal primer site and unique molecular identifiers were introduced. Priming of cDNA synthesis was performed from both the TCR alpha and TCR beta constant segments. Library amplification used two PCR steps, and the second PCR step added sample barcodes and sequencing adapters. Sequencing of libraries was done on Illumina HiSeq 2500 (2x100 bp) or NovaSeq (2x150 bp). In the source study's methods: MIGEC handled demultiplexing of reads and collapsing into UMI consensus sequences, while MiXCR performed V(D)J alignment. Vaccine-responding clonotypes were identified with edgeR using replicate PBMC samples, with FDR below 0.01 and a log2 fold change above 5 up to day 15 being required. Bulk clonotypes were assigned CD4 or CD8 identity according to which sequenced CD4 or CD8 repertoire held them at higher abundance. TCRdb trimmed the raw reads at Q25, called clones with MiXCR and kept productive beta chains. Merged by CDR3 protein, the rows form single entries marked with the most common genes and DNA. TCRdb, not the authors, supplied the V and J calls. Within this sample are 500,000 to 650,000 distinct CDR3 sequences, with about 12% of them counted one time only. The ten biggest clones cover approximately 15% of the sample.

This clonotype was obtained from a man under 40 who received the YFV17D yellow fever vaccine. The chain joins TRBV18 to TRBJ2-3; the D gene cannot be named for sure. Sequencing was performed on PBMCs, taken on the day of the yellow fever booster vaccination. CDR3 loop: CASSSDAALTDTQYF. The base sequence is TGTGCCAGCTCAAGTGACGCGGCACTCACAGATACGCAGTATTTT.